The rows below give T cell receptor beta chains drawn from one sample of a study of vaccination and CD4 T cells after COVID-19. TCRdb reprocessed the PCR reads with MiXCR, giving one entry per CDR3 protein. The sample carries some 12,000 distinct CDR3 sequences, approximately 43% recorded once. Their cognate antigens are unknown. Input material: CD4+ T cells from blood, cultured in vitro. The receptor set was obtained from a human donor who had recovered from COVID-19. Both conserved end residues are part of each CDR3. The order of the fields is CDR3 DNA, CDR3 protein, D gene, CDR3 length, clone size, J gene, V gene. D genes are given only for firm matches. Not every row has a clone size; where given, it reads once, few, many or a size class.

DNA: TGTGCCAGCAGTTACGCCGTTTGGTCTGAAGCTTTCTTT
CDR3: CASSYAVWSEAFF
D: .
length: 13
size: .
J: TRBJ1-1
V: TRBV6-5

DNA: TGCGCCAGCAGCTTGAGGGAAGACACCGGGGAGCTGTTTTTT
CDR3: CASSLREDTGELFF
D: .
length: 14
size: .
J: TRBJ2-2
V: TRBV5-1

DNA: TGTGCCAGCAGCTTTACCGGGACGAACACTGAAGCTTTCTTT
CDR3: CASSFTGTNTEAFF
D: .
length: 14
size: .
J: TRBJ1-1
V: TRBV7-9

DNA: TGTGCTAGTGGTATGGGATTGCAAGAGACCCAGTACTTC
CDR3: CASGMGLQETQYF
D: .
length: 13
size: .
J: TRBJ2-5
V: TRBV12-5

DNA: TGTGCCAGCAGTTTGGGGCAGCGGGACAATTCACCCCTCCACTTT
CDR3: CASSLGQRDNSPLHF
D: .
length: 15
size: .
J: TRBJ1-6
V: TRBV28

DNA: TGTGCCAGTAGTACTGTAACCGCTAGTCTCGAGACCCAGTACTTC
CDR3: CASSTVTASLETQYF
D: .
length: 15
size: .
J: TRBJ2-5
V: TRBV19

DNA: TGCGCCAGCAGCCAAGAGGTTAGACAGGGGGGCAATCAGCCCCAGCATTTT
CDR3: CASSQEVRQGGNQPQHF
D: TRBD1
length: 17
size: .
J: TRBJ1-5
V: TRBV4-1

DNA: TGTGCCAGCAGCCTCACAGGGGTCAACACTGAAGCTTTCTTT
CDR3: CASSLTGVNTEAFF
D: TRBD1
length: 14
size: .
J: TRBJ1-1
V: TRBV7-3

DNA: TGTGCCAGTAGCCGTTATACAGGGACTGAAGCTTTCTTT
CDR3: CASSRYTGTEAFF
D: .
length: 13
size: few
J: TRBJ1-1
V: TRBV19

DNA: TGTGCCAGCAGGGATGGATTTGGGGTTTCGAAGGACGAGCAGTACTTC
CDR3: CASRDGFGVSKDEQYF
D: .
length: 16
size: .
J: TRBJ2-7
V: TRBV6-1

DNA: TGTGCCAGCAGCAAAGGTCCAGATACGCAGTATTTT
CDR3: CASSKGPDTQYF
D: .
length: 12
size: .
J: TRBJ2-3
V: TRBV21-1

DNA: TGCGCCAGCAGCCAAGCCATTCAATACCGGGGTTACTATGGCTACACCTTC
CDR3: CASSQAIQYRGYYGYTF
D: .
length: 17
size: few
J: TRBJ1-2
V: TRBV4-1

DNA: TGTGCCAGCAGGGGGACTTATGGCTACACCTTC
CDR3: CASRGTYGYTF
D: .
length: 11
size: .
J: TRBJ1-2
V: TRBV28

DNA: TGCAGTGCTAGGGCTAGCGGGAGGGCGTACCAAGAGACCCAGTACTTC
CDR3: CSARASGRAYQETQYF
D: TRBD2
length: 16
size: .
J: TRBJ2-5
V: TRBV20-1

DNA: TGCAGTGCTAGTGGGGGCGCGGGCGGGGAGCTGTTTTTT
CDR3: CSASGGAGGELFF
D: .
length: 13
size: .
J: TRBJ2-2
V: TRBV20-1

DNA: TGTGCCAGCAGTTTATCGGGACTAGCGGGAGAGACCCAGTACTTC
CDR3: CASSLSGLAGETQYF
D: TRBD2
length: 15
size: few
J: TRBJ2-5
V: TRBV27

DNA: TGTGCCAGTAGTATTACGGGGGCGGGGGGTCAGCCCCAGCATTTT
CDR3: CASSITGAGGQPQHF
D: .
length: 15
size: .
J: TRBJ1-5
V: TRBV19

DNA: TGCGCCAGCAGCCTAAGGTGGGACACTGAAGCTTTCTTT
CDR3: CASSLRWDTEAFF
D: .
length: 13
size: few
J: TRBJ1-1
V: TRBV4-3

DNA: TGCAGTGCTAGAGTCCGCAGGGCCCAAGAGACCCAGTACTTC
CDR3: CSARVRRAQETQYF
D: .
length: 14
size: few
J: TRBJ2-5
V: TRBV20-1

DNA: TGTGCCAGCAGCTTGCGGTCAGGGCAAGAGACCCAGTACTTC
CDR3: CASSLRSGQETQYF
D: .
length: 14
size: .
J: TRBJ2-5
V: TRBV5-4

DNA: TGCAGTGCTAGAGTTCCTAGCCGAATTAAAGATACGCAGTATTTT
CDR3: CSARVPSRIKDTQYF
D: .
length: 15
size: .
J: TRBJ2-3
V: TRBV20-1

DNA: TGTGCCAGCAGCGTAGGGGCAGCGAACACTGAAGCTTTCTTT
CDR3: CASSVGAANTEAFF
D: .
length: 14
size: .
J: TRBJ1-1
V: TRBV9

DNA: TGTGCCAGCAGCTTAGCGTTCTACGAGCAGTACTTC
CDR3: CASSLAFYEQYF
D: .
length: 12
size: few
J: TRBJ2-7
V: TRBV7-2

DNA: TGTGCCAGCAGTTTGCGGGCGGGACAGAGCAATCAGCCCCAGCATTTT
CDR3: CASSLRAGQSNQPQHF
D: TRBD1
length: 16
size: few
J: TRBJ1-5
V: TRBV27

DNA: TGTGCCAGTAGGGCGGGGGCCACAGATACGCAGTATTTT
CDR3: CASRAGATDTQYF
D: .
length: 13
size: once
J: TRBJ2-3
V: TRBV19

DNA: TGTGCCAGCATCGGACCGACATATAATTCACCCCTCCACTTT
CDR3: CASIGPTYNSPLHF
D: .
length: 14
size: .
J: TRBJ1-6
V: TRBV2

DNA: TGTGCCACCCTAACACGGAAGAGCGGCAGCTCCTACAATGAGCAGTTCTTC
CDR3: CATLTRKSGSSYNEQFF
D: .
length: 17
size: .
J: TRBJ2-1
V: TRBV28

DNA: TGTGCCAGCAGTGAACGGCAGGGAAATTCACCCCTCCACTTT
CDR3: CASSERQGNSPLHF
D: .
length: 14
size: .
J: TRBJ1-6
V: TRBV2